One TCR beta chain is described in this entry. Germline loops: CDR1 SEHNR, CDR2 FQNEAQ (reference sequence). V was pared by 4 bases and J by 4 bases, with 3 bases of the junction left unmatched. The length of the CDR3 is 15 residues. cDNA reverse transcribed from extracted RNA served as the sequencing template. The data were produced by immunoSEQ multiplex PCR, yet TCRdb's version contains in-frame clones alone and is incomplete. The sample carries 180,000 or so clones, 51% recorded once. Treatment defined: oral pan-JAK inhibitor, 5-10 mg twice daily. Peripheral blood, together with lesional scalp punch biopsies, was collected from alopecia areata patients. The data are from a study of CD8+ T cells in alopecia areata.

This receptor was taken from a human donor with alopecia areata. The specimen comprised CD8+ T cells sorted from blood, sampled between weeks 51 and 52, from a patient treated with tofacitinib. The chain joins TRBV7-9 to TRBJ2-2; 10 bases map to TRBD1. CDR3 sequence (DNA): TGTGCCAGCAGCTCGGGACAGGGGATCACCGGGGAGCTGTTTTTT. Its translation: CASSSGQGITGELFF.